This TCR beta chain stems from a study of post-analysis software for immune sequencing data. Broader study findings: Multiple sclerosis was associated with a significant reduction in normalized Chao1 diversity relative to controls. F measure showed strong co-clustering of same-batch samples. Compared with controls, patients had more of roughly 5 TRBV segments, including TRBV5-6, TRBV5-1 and TRBV20-1.

Trimming stripped 4 bases from V and 0 bases from J, with 15 bases between. CDR1 and CDR2 from the germline V gene are SGHRS and YFSETQ. This CDR3 comprises 16 residues. Unique molecular identifiers had been added to the TCR beta cDNA libraries. TCRdb re-derived calls from the PCR reads in MiXCR, one entry per CDR3 protein. Here the sample spans about 460,000 distinct CDR3 sequences, 40% to 55% being singletons. Regarding this clonotype: Its antigen is undetermined.

The sequence was collected from a girl aged 10 to 17 with multiple sclerosis. Sequencing was carried out using blood. The chain employs TRBV5-1 and TRBJ2-3; possibly TRBD2 for D (5 bases). The CDR3 DNA follows: TGCGCCAGCAGCAGAGGGAACCCCACTAGCACAGATACGCAGTATTTT. Amino acids: CASSRGNPTSTDTQYF.